Listed here are 4 T cell receptor beta chains from one sample, sequenced in a study of cytomegalovirus exposure and HLA in healthy donors. It was with 60 Vbeta and 13 Jbeta primers that the PCR ran. Sequenced by immunoSEQ multiplex PCR; TCRdb stores in-frame clones only, minus some. The table lists under 250,000 clones, approximately 80% of them singletons. The sample comprised PBMCs. Receptor source: a male donor in good health and CMV-seronegative.

CDR3 region: CASSTPGTSGSRSEQYF. The CDR3 DNA is TGTGCCAGCAGTACCCCCGGGACTAGCGGGAGTAGATCCGAGCAGTACTTC. The rearrangement uses TRBV28 and TRBJ2-7, with 14 bases fitting TRBD2. The CDR3 is 17 amino acids. Unmatched junction bases numbered 12, after V lost 5 bases and J lost 6 bases. The V gene's germline CDR1 is MDHEN and CDR2 SYDVKM.

The chain links TRBV19 to TRBJ1-2; 8 bases map to TRBD1. Germline V gene sequence: CDR1 LNHDA, CDR2 SQIVND (reference sequence). There are 17 residues in the CDR3. V trimming: 2 bases; J trimming: 2 bases; junction bases outside the gene matches: 10. Here the CDR3 DNA reads TGTGCCAGTAGTATATCGGCAGGGGGCTTCACAAACTATGGCTACACCTTC. This encodes CASSISAGGFTNYGYTF. The variable domain in full, completed from reference TRBV19 and TRBJ1-2, reads DGGITQSPKYLFRKEGQNVTLSCEQNLNHDAMYWYRQDPGQGLRLIYYSQIVNDFQKGDIAEGYSVSREKKESFPLTVTSAQKNPTAFYLCASSISAGGFTNYGYTFGSGTRLTVV.

V and J are TRBV5-6 and TRBJ2-1; D is uncertain. The V end was cut by 2 bases, the J end by 1 base, with 10 bases between. CDR1 is SGHDT, CDR2 YYEEEE, per germline. The length of the CDR3 is 15 residues. In DNA, the CDR3 is TGTGCCAGCAGCTTCGACTGGATGTCCTACAATGAGCAGTTCTTC. This sequence encodes CASSFDWMSYNEQFF.

This chain uses TRBV27 with TRBJ2-7, with TRBD2 identical over 10 bases. The V segment lost 3 bases and the J segment 3 bases; nucleotides outside the gene matches: 2. Germline CDR1 reads MNHEY; CDR2 reads SMNVEV (reference sequence). The CDR3 has 14 amino acids. The CDR3 DNA reads TGTGCCAGCAGTTTCCGACTAGCGGGCTACGAGCAGTACTTC. The encoded protein is CASSFRLAGYEQYF.